This T cell receptor beta chain was identified in a study of blood T cell repertoires in COVID-19. Turning to the study itself: The cDNA or gDNA used as material had been derived from T cells, B-cell-depleted T cells, or PBMCs.

V dropped 2 bases and J dropped 1 base, with 9 bases sitting between them. There are 15 residues in the CDR3. CDR1 is KGHSH and CDR2 is LQKENI in the germline V gene. Seattle patient enrollment occurred during active infection, with longitudinal follow-up thereafter. Study processing details: Amplified reference gene primers provided the basis for estimating nucleated cell counts. Method: immunoSEQ multiplex PCR; TCRdb's copy keeps in-frame clones and lacks some. V, J and clone size are those of that table, while D and trimming were read from the DNA. The sample includes 450,000 or so clones, roughly 90% of them seen just once.

The source of this sequence is a man between 18 and 35 years old with COVID-19, enrolled during active disease. Sequencing was done on a sample of peripheral blood. The V call is TRBV18, the J call TRBJ1-5, with D perhaps matching TRBD1 (6 bases). The CDR3 DNA reads TGTGCCAGCTCACCAAAACAGGGAAGCAATCAGCCCCAGCATTTT. Its translation is CASSPKQGSNQPQHF.